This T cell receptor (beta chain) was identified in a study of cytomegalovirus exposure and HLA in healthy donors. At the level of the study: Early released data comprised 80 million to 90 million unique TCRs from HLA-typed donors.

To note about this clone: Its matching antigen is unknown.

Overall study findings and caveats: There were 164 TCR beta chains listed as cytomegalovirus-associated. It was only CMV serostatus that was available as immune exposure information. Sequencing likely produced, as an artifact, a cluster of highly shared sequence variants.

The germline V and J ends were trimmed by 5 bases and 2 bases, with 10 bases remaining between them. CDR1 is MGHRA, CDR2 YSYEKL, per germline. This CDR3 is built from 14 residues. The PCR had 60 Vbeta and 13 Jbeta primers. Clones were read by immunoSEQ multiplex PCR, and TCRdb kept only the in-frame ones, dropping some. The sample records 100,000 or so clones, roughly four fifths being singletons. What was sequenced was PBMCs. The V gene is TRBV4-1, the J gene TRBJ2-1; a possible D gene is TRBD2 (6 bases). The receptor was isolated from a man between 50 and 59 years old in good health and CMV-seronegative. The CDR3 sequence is CASSRDSTYNEQFF. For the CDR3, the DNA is TGCGCCAGCAGCAGGGACTCAACCTACAATGAGCAGTTCTTC.